The clone carrying this T cell receptor beta chain has only one observation. This specimen belongs to a study of blood T cell repertoires in COVID-19. Study information: Samples taken during acute and convalescent COVID-19 were collected in the United States, Italy and Spain. Nucleic acid was either cDNA or gDNA, and it came from T cells, B-cell-depleted T cells, or PBMCs.

Under the authors' procedure: Researchers report that nucleated cell counts were estimated from reference gene primer amplification. The method was immunoSEQ multiplex PCR; TCRdb's version includes in-frame clones alone and lacks a portion of them. V and J calls and clone size are given by that table; D and trimming were obtained from the DNA. This sample yields about 150,000 clones, of which 80% are seen a single time; approximately 0.5% belongs to the top ten. Germline CDR1 and CDR2: SGHTA and FQGTGA. V was trimmed by 4 bases and J by 12 bases, leaving 11 bases between them. CDR3 length equals 11 residues.

This TCR derives from a man in his fifties or sixties with acute or convalescent COVID-19. V gene TRBV7-3 combines with J gene TRBJ2-3, with D possibly being TRBD2 (6 bases). Sample: peripheral blood. The CDR3 nucleotides read TGTGCCAGCAGCTCGGGACTTCTACAGTATTTT. It yields the protein CASSSGLLQYF.